A selection of T cell receptor beta chains follows, all from one sample in a study of cytomegalovirus exposure and HLA in healthy donors. Sequencing used immunoSEQ multiplex PCR; TCRdb keeps in-frame clones, though not all of them. The sample holds over 100,000 clones; about 79% are singletons and the top ten take approximately 3%. The specimen was PBMCs. These receptors all stem from a woman younger than 35 in good health and CMV-seropositive. CDR3s include the opening cysteine and the closing phenylalanine or tryptophan. D genes are given only for firm matches. Clone sizes are given selectively: once, few, many, or a class where the clone is expanded.

j_call clone_size v_call d_call cdr3_aa cdr3_nt
TRBJ1-1 once TRBV11-2 - CASSLRGSTEAFF TGTGCCAGCAGCCTGAGGGGGAGCACTGAAGCTTTCTTT
TRBJ1-6 - TRBV5-1 - CASSLESVYSSPLHF TGCGCCAGCAGCTTGGAGTCGGTGTATAGTTCACCCCTCCACTTT
TRBJ2-2 once TRBV30 TRBD1 CAWRRQGGLNTGELFF TGTGCCTGGAGACGACAGGGGGGTTTGAACACCGGGGAGCTGTTTTTT
TRBJ1-1 - TRBV7-2 TRBD1 CASSLSGSGGTEAFF TGTGCCAGCAGCTTATCAGGCTCAGGGGGCACTGAAGCTTTCTTT
TRBJ2-3 - TRBV10-3 TRBD1 CAILQQGEEDTQYF TGTGCCATCTTACAACAGGGGGAGGAAGATACGCAGTATTTT
TRBJ2-7 once TRBV5-1 - CASSSHGGAYEQYF TGCGCCAGCAGCTCCCACGGGGGAGCCTACGAGCAGTACTTC
TRBJ2-5 - TRBV27 - CASSFLGQQETQYF TGTGCCAGCAGTTTCCTCGGACAGCAAGAGACCCAGTACTTC
TRBJ1-5 - TRBV4-1 - CASSQDREGQDQPQHF TGCGCCAGCAGCCAAGACAGGGAAGGGCAGGATCAGCCCCAGCATTTT
TRBJ1-4 once TRBV28 - CASSLMSGGPEKLFF TGTGCCAGCAGTTTAATGTCGGGGGGTCCGGAAAAACTGTTTTTT
TRBJ1-2 - TRBV28 TRBD1 CASSSASGQGRGGYTF TGTGCCAGCAGTTCCGCATCGGGACAGGGAAGAGGTGGCTACACCTTC
TRBJ2-7 - TRBV27 TRBD1 CATALDRDGYEQYF TGTGCCACCGCACTTGACAGGGACGGATACGAGCAGTACTTC
TRBJ1-3 few TRBV5-1 - CASSLTGLRNTIYF TGCGCCAGCAGCTTGACGGGACTCAGAAACACCATATATTTT
TRBJ2-3 - TRBV13 - CASSLRGPGDTQYF TGTGCCAGCAGCTTAAGGGGTCCCGGGGATACGCAGTATTTT
TRBJ2-1 - TRBV11-2 TRBD1 CASSPRDRVYNEQFF TGTGCCAGCAGCCCTCGGGACAGGGTCTACAATGAGCAGTTCTTC
TRBJ2-1 - TRBV4-1 - CASSSGDMDNEQFF TGCGCCAGCAGCTCCGGGGATATGGATAATGAGCAGTTCTTC
TRBJ2-1 - TRBV11-2 TRBD1 CASSTIQGFYNEQFF TGTGCCAGCAGCACTATACAGGGGTTCTACAATGAGCAGTTCTTC
TRBJ1-1 - TRBV19 - CASSISSFTEAFF TGTGCCAGTAGTATAAGTAGTTTCACTGAAGCTTTCTTT
TRBJ2-3 - TRBV6-5 TRBD1 CASSRQGITQYF TGTGCCAGCAGCAGACAGGGGATTACGCAGTATTTT
TRBJ2-1 - TRBV7-8 - CASSLGAGYDNEQFF TGTGCCAGCAGCTTAGGGGCGGGGTACGACAATGAGCAGTTCTTC
TRBJ2-3 - TRBV28 - CASSPRLVRADTQYF TGTGCCAGCAGCCCGAGGCTAGTGCGTGCAGATACGCAGTATTTT
TRBJ2-5 - TRBV2 TRBD2 CASSGKAGDQETQYF TGTGCCAGCAGTGGTAAAGCGGGGGACCAAGAGACCCAGTACTTC
TRBJ2-5 - TRBV18 - CASSPTPAATQETQYF TGTGCCAGCTCACCCACCCCCGCGGCTACGCAAGAGACCCAGTACTTC
TRBJ2-7 - TRBV27 TRBD1 CASSLVHQGALEQYF TGTGCCAGCAGTTTAGTACATCAGGGGGCGCTTGAGCAGTACTTC
TRBJ2-1 - TRBV7-9 TRBD2 CASSLATSGVPNEQFF TGTGCCAGCAGCTTAGCAACTAGCGGGGTTCCAAATGAGCAGTTCTTC
TRBJ2-7 - TRBV7-7 - CASSLSPVSYEQYF TGTGCTAGCAGCTTATCCCCGGTCTCCTACGAGCAGTACTTC
TRBJ2-2 - TRBV4-1 TRBD1 CASSQDGEGQAGELFF TGCGCCAGCAGCCAAGATGGGGAAGGACAGGCCGGGGAGCTGTTTTTT
TRBJ2-3 - TRBV14 - CASSHWPTDTQYF TGTGCCAGCAGCCACTGGCCCACAGATACGCAGTATTTT
TRBJ2-3 - TRBV10-3 - CAGGGQENTDTQYF TGTGCCGGCGGGGGACAGGAGAACACAGATACGCAGTATTTT
TRBJ2-6 - TRBV10-3 - CAIMRAGANVLTF TGTGCCATCATGAGAGCTGGGGCCAACGTCCTGACTTTC